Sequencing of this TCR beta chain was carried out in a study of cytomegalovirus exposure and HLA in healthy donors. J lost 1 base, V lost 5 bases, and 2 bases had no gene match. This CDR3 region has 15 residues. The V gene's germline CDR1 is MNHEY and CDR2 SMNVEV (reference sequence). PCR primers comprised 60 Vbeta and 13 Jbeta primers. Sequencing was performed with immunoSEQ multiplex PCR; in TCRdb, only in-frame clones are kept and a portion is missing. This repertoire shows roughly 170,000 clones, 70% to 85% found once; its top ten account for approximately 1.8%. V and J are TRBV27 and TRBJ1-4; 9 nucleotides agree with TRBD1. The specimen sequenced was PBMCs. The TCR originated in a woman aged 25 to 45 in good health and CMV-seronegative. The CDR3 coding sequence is TGTGCCAGCAGTATGACAGGGGGAACTAATGAAAAACTGTTTTTT. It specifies CASSMTGGTNEKLFF.